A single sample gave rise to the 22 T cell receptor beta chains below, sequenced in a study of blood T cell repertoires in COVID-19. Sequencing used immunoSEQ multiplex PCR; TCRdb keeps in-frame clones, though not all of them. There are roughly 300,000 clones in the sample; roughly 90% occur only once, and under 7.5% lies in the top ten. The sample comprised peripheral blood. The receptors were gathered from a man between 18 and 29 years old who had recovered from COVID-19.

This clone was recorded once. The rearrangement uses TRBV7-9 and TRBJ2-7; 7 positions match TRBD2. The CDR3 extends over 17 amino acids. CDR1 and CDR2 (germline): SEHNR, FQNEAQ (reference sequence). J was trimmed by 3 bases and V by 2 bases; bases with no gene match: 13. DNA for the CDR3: TGTGCCAGCAGCTTAATTCGGGCTAGCGGTTATGACTACGAGCAGTACTTC. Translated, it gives CASSLIRASGYDYEQYF.

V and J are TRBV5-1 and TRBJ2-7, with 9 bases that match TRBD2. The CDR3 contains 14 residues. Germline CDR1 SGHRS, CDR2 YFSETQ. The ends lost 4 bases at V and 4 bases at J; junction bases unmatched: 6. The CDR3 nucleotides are TGCGCCAGCAGCCAGCGGGGGGCGGGTTACGAGCAGTACTTC. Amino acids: CASSQRGAGYEQYF.

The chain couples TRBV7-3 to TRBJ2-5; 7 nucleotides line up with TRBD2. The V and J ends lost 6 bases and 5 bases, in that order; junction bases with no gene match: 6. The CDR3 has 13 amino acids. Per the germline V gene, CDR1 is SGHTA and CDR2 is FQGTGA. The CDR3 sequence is CASSSQGGETQYF. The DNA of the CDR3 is TGTGCCAGCAGTTCCCAGGGAGGGGAGACCCAGTACTTC.

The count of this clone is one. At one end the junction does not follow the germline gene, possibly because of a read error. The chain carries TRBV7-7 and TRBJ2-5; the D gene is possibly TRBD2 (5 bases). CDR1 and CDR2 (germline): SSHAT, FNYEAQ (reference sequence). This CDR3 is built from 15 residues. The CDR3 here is CASSLEPSGQETQYF. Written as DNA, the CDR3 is TGTGCTAGCAGCTTAGAGCCCTCGGGGCAAGAGACCCAGTACTTC.

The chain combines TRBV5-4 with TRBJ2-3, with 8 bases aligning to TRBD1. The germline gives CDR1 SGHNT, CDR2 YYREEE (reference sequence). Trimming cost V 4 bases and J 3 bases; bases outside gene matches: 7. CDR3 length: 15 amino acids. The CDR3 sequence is CASSPGQVRTDTQYF. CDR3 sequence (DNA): TGTGCCAGCAGCCCGGGACAGGTACGGACAGATACGCAGTATTTT. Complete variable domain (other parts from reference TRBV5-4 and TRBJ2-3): ETGVTQSPTHLIKTRGQQVTLRCSSQSGHNTVSWYQQALGQGPQFIFQYYREEENGRGNFPPRFSGLQFPNYSSELNVNALELDDSALYLCASSPGQVRTDTQYFGPGTRLTVL.

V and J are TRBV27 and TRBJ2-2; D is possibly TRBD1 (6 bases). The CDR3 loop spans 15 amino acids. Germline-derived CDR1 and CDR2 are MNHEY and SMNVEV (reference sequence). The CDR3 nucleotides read TGTGCGATCGGGCAGGGGAGTAACGTAGGCGGGGAGCTGTTTTTT. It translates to CAIGQGSNVGGELFF.

CDR3: CASSQRDRGGNEQFF. CDR3 nucleotide sequence: TGTGCCAGCAGCCAAAGGGACAGGGGTGGAAATGAGCAGTTCTTC. V and J are TRBV4-2 and TRBJ2-1; 10 bases agree with TRBD1. Looked up from germline, CDR1 is LGHNA and CDR2 is YNFKEQ. V lost 2 bases, J lost 7 bases, and 5 bases stayed unmatched. CDR3 length equals 15 residues.

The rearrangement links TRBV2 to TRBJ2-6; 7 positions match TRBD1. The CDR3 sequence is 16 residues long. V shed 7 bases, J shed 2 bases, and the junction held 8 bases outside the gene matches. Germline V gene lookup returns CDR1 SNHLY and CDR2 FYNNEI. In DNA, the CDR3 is TGTGCCAGCACGACCCAGACAGGGACTGGGGCCAACGTCCTGACTTTC. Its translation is CASTTQTGTGANVLTF.

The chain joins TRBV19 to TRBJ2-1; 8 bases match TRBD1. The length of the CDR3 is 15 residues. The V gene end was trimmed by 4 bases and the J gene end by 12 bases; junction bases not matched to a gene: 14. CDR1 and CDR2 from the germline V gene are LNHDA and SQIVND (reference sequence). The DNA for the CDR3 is TGTGCCAGTAGTAGTTGGACAGGGCCGTTACAAGTGCAGTTCTTC. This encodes CASSSWTGPLQVQFF.

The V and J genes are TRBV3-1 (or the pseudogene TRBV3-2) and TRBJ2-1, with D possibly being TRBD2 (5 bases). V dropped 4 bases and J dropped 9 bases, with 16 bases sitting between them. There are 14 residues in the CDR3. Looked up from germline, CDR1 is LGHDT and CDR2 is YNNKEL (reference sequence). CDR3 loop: CASSPRGPTGEQFF. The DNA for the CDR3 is TGTGCCAGCAGCCCTAGAGGGCCCACGGGTGAGCAGTTCTTC.

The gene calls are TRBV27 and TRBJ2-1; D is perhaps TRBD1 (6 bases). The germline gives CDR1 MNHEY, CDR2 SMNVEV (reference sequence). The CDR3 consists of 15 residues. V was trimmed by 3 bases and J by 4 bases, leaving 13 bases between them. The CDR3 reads CASSFNRAVYNEQFF. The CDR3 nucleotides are TGTGCCAGCAGTTTTAACAGGGCCGTTTACAATGAGCAGTTCTTC.

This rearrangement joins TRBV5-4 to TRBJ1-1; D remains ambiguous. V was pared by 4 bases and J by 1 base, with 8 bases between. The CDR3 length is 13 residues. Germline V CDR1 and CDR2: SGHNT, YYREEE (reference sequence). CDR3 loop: CASSPGWNTEAFF. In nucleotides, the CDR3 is TGTGCCAGCAGCCCAGGTTGGAACACTGAAGCTTTCTTT. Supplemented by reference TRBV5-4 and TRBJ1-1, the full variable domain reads ETGVTQSPTHLIKTRGQQVTLRCSSQSGHNTVSWYQQALGQGPQFIFQYYREEENGRGNFPPRFSGLQFPNYSSELNVNALELDDSALYLCASSPGWNTEAFFGQGTRLTVV.

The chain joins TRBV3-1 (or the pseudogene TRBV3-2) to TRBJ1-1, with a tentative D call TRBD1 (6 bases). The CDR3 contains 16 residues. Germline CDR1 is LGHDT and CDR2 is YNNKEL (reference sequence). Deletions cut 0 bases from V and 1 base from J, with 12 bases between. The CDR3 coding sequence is TGTGCCAGCAGCCAAGATCAGGGGCAGAGGAACACTGAAGCTTTCTTT. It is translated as CASSQDQGQRNTEAFF.

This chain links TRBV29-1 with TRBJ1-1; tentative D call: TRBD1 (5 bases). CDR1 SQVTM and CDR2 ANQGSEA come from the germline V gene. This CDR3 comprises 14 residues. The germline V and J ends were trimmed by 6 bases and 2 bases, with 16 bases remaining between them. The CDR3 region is CSVSPQETNTEAFF. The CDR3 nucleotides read TGCAGCGTATCTCCACAGGAGACCAACACTGAAGCTTTCTTT.

DNA for the CDR3: TGTGCCAGCAGCTGGGACAGGGGGACCTATGGCTACACCTTC. Encoded protein: CASSWDRGTYGYTF. The chain is built from TRBV5-6 and TRBJ1-2, with TRBD1 matching over 11 bases. This CDR3 has 14 residues. The V gene end was trimmed by 3 bases and the J gene end by 4 bases; junction bases not matched to a gene: 2. Germline V gives CDR1 SGHDT, CDR2 YYEEEE.

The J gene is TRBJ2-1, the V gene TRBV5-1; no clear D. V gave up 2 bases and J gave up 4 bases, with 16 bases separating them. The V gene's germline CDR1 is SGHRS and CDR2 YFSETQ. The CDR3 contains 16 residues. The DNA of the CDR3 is TGCGCCAGCAGCTTAAATAGTCGTGCTTCTTACAATGAGCAGTTCTTC. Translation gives CASSLNSRASYNEQFF.

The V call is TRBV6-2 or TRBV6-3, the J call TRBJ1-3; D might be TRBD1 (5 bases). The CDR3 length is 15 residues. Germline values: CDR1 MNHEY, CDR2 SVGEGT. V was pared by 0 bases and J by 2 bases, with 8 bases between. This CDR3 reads CASSYSGATGNTIYF. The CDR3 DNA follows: TGTGCCAGCAGTTACTCAGGGGCGACTGGAAACACCATATATTTT.

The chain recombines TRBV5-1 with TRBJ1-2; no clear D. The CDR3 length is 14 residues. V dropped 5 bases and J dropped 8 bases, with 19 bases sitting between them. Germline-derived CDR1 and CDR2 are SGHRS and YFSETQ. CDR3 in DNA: TGCGCCAGCAGGAGGAGGGAGGCCGTGGAGGGCTACACCTTC. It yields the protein CASRRREAVEGYTF.

The CDR3 region is CASSLGVDSPSSNYGYTF. The CDR3 nucleotides read TGTGCCAGCAGCTTAGGAGTGGACAGCCCCTCATCTAACTATGGCTACACCTTC. The J gene is TRBJ1-2, the V gene TRBV7-8; TRBD1 might be the D (6 bases). CDR1 and CDR2 (germline): SGHVS, FQNEAQ. Trimming left V 1 base short and J 0 bases short, with 18 bases between. The CDR3 runs to 18 residues.

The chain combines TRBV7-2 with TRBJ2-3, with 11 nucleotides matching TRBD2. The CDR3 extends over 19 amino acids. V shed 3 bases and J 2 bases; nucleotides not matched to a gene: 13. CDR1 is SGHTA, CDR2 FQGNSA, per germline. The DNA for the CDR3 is TGTGCCAGCAGCTTGTATCTGGCTAGCGGGAGGCCTGACACAGATACGCAGTATTTT. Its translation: CASSLYLASGRPDTDTQYF.

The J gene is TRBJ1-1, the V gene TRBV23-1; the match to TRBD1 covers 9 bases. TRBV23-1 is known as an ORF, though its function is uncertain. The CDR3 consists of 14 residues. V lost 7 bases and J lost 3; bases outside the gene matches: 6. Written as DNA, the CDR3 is TGCGCCAGCAACAAAAGACAGGGGGACACTGAAGCTTTCTTT. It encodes CASNKRQGDTEAFF.

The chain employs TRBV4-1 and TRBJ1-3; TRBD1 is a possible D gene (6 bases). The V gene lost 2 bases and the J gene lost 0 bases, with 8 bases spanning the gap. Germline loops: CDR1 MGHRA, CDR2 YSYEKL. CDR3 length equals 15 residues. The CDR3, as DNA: TGCGCCAGCAGCCAAAGACAGGTCTCTGGAAACACCATATATTTT. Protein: CASSQRQVSGNTIYF.